This note documents a single T cell receptor beta chain sequence. Its antigen is still unknown. The data derive from a study of human T cells and chemical hapten exposure. Study results and caveats: There was no change with DPC sensitization in TCRs above 1 in 1000 frequency.

This CDR3 region has 14 residues. From germline, CDR1 is LGHDT and CDR2 YNNKEL (reference sequence). Trimming took 4 bases from V and 2 from J, leaving 9 bases between them. Individual cDNA molecules (in the library) carried attached unique molecular identifiers. As originally analysed: Sequenced samples showed a median of approximately 96,000 TCRs each, with counts running from around 20,000 to 690,000. TCRdb called the 5' RACE reads again in MiXCR, with one record for every CDR3 protein. These V and J calls originate from TCRdb's pipeline instead of the authors' own analysis. In the table there are under 150,000 distinct CDR3 sequences, approximately 20% of which are singletons. Blood, whole and unfractionated, served as the source for total RNA extraction.

This chain links TRBV3-1 with TRBJ2-1; D possibly corresponds to TRBD1 (5 bases). This TCR was sampled from a human donor in good health. The CDR3 spells CASSRQGPYNEQFF. The CDR3, as DNA: TGTGCCAGCAGCCGGCAGGGCCCCTACAATGAGCAGTTCTTC.